This TCR beta chain is from a study of T-cell memory formation after mild COVID-19. Study-wide findings and caveats: Pre-infection memory held some responding clones, suggesting pre-existing cross-reactive T cells responded.

This CDR3 is 17 amino acids long. Germline CDR1 KGHSH, CDR2 LQKENI. Unmatched junction bases numbered 8, after V lost 4 bases and J lost 1 base. TCRdb reprocessed the 5' RACE reads via MiXCR and lists one record per CDR3 protein. The table lists more than 250,000 distinct CDR3 sequences, 18% of them singletons. There are a few counts of this clonotype. Antigen specificity is unknown. The receptor's source is a man between 18 and 35 years old who had mild COVID-19 (a few samples of this study predate the infection). Cell type and time point are not known. What was sequenced was PBMCs or a T cell subset sorted from them (not recorded which). This rearrangement joins TRBV18 to TRBJ2-3; 10 bases fit TRBD2. CDR3 DNA: TGTGCCAGCTCACGAGGCGGACTAGCGGAGGGCACAGATACGCAGTATTTT. Its translation: CASSRGGLAEGTDTQYF. Filled out from reference TRBV18 and TRBJ2-3, the complete variable domain reads NAGVMQNPRHLVRRRGQEARLRCSPMKGHSHVYWYRQLPEEGLKFMVYLQKENIIDESGMPKERFSAEFPKEGPSILRIQQVVRGDSAAYFCASSRGGLAEGTDTQYFGPGTRLTVL.